The rows below give T cell receptor beta chains drawn from one sample of a study of T cells after yellow fever vaccination. In TCRdb, the 5' RACE reads were re-called with MiXCR into one record per CDR3 protein. The repertoire holds 300,000 to 400,000 distinct CDR3 sequences, with 6.2% as singletons. The input for sequencing was PBMCs, taken 5 days after the yellow fever booster vaccination. Every receptor here comes from a man between 25 and 39 years old who received the YFV17D yellow fever vaccine. Each CDR3 is given with its conserved first and last residue. A D gene is named only where the DNA matches it firmly. Clone size is stated in some rows and not others, as once, few, many or a class when expanded.

clone_size j_call d_call v_call cdr3_aa cdr3_nt
few TRBJ1-2 TRBD1 TRBV20-1 CSAEGPDRLSNYGYTF TGCAGTGCGGAGGGGCCGGACAGGTTATCAAACTATGGCTACACCTTC
few TRBJ2-5 - TRBV6-5 CASSSRGVGTQYF TGTGCCAGCAGTTCCAGGGGCGTCGGGACCCAGTACTTC
- TRBJ1-2 - TRBV24-1 CATSGPLTGGGYTF TGTGCCACCAGTGGCCCCTTGACAGGTGGTGGCTACACCTTC
many TRBJ2-1 TRBD2 TRBV9 CASSTTSGDNEQFF TGTGCCAGCAGTACGACTAGCGGAGACAATGAGCAGTTCTTC
few TRBJ2-1 TRBD1 TRBV29-1 CSARAGETGGRNEQFF TGCAGCGCACGTGCCGGGGAGACAGGGGGCCGAAATGAGCAGTTCTTC
- TRBJ2-7 TRBD1 TRBV6-2/TRBV6-3 CASRHFPGQGATYEQYF TGTGCCAGCAGGCACTTCCCGGGACAGGGGGCAACCTACGAGCAGTACTTC
many TRBJ2-7 - TRBV28 CASSSRTPNYEQYF TGTGCCAGCAGTTCCCGGACACCGAACTACGAGCAGTACTTC
many TRBJ2-2 - TRBV10-3 CAIRLDSNTGELFF TGTGCCATCAGGCTCGATTCGAACACCGGGGAGCTGTTTTTT
many TRBJ2-7 - TRBV6-5 CASSYRSLEFYEQYF TGTGCCAGCAGTTACAGGAGCCTAGAATTCTACGAGCAGTACTTC
few TRBJ2-7 - TRBV12-3/TRBV12-4 CASSLAKTYEQYF TGTGCCAGCAGTTTGGCCAAAACCTACGAGCAGTACTTC
few TRBJ2-1 - TRBV11-2 CASSSRDSLFNEQFF TGTGCCAGCAGCTCGCGGGACTCCCTGTTCAATGAGCAGTTCTTC
few TRBJ2-1 - TRBV5-4 CASSGPGLSYNEQFF TGTGCCAGCAGCGGGCCCGGACTCTCCTACAATGAGCAGTTCTTC
many TRBJ2-3 TRBD2 TRBV6-4 CASSEMAGDVDTQYF TGTGCCAGCAGTGAAATGGCGGGAGACGTAGATACGCAGTATTTT
few TRBJ2-3 TRBD2 TRBV2 CASIRLAGPTDTQYF TGTGCCAGCATTCGACTAGCGGGACCGACAGATACGCAGTATTTT
many TRBJ2-3 TRBD2 TRBV7-8 CASNPSGISTDTQYF TGTGCCAGCAACCCTAGCGGGATTAGCACAGATACGCAGTATTTT
- TRBJ2-7 - TRBV20-1 CSARVGLQVQQYF TGCAGTGCTAGGGTAGGGCTCCAGGTTCAGCAGTACTTC
many TRBJ2-1 TRBD1 TRBV19 CASSRVGGQGMYEQFF TGTGCCAGTAGTAGAGTTGGGGGACAGGGTATGTATGAGCAGTTCTTC
many TRBJ2-1 TRBD1 TRBV11-1 CASSRNGQGPYNEQFF TGTGCCAGCAGCCGGAACGGACAGGGACCCTACAATGAGCAGTTCTTC
many TRBJ2-7 TRBD1 TRBV10-3 CAIGDRTYEQYF TGTGCCATCGGGGACAGAACCTACGAGCAGTACTTC
many TRBJ2-3 TRBD2 TRBV5-1 CASTLGTSGDTQYF TGCGCCAGCACCTTGGGGACTAGCGGAGATACGCAGTATTTT
many TRBJ2-1 - TRBV7-2 CASRTTGALNEQFF TGTGCCAGCAGGACTACGGGGGCCCTTAATGAGCAGTTCTTC
few TRBJ1-2 - TRBV7-2 CASPLRWGRGYTF TGTGCCAGCCCCCTCCGGTGGGGCCGAGGCTACACCTTC
- TRBJ2-1 - TRBV7-6 CASSRGAGVNYNEQFF TGTGCCAGCAGCCGGGGGGCGGGAGTTAACTACAATGAGCAGTTCTTC
many TRBJ2-1 - TRBV20-1 CSAEDRQTYNEQFF TGCAGTGCAGAGGACAGACAGACTTACAATGAGCAGTTCTTC
many TRBJ2-7 TRBD1 TRBV5-1 CASSLEPGQGLKVQYF TGCGCCAGCAGCTTGGAACCGGGACAGGGGCTCAAGGTGCAGTACTTC
- TRBJ2-1 TRBD2 TRBV20-1 CSAMLAASYNEQFF TGCAGTGCAATGCTAGCGGCCTCCTACAATGAGCAGTTCTTC
many TRBJ2-1 TRBD2 TRBV29-1 CSVELPLGLAGGRGNEQFF TGCAGCGTTGAACTTCCCCTCGGACTAGCGGGAGGAAGGGGCAATGAGCAGTTCTTC
many TRBJ2-7 - TRBV5-1 CASSNTTSYEQYF TGCGCCAGCAGCAACACAACCAGCTACGAGCAGTACTTC
many TRBJ2-1 TRBD2 TRBV6-2/TRBV6-3 CASSVRTSGISYNEQFF TGTGCCAGCAGTGTACGGACTAGCGGGATATCCTACAATGAGCAGTTCTTC
- TRBJ1-6 TRBD1 TRBV20-1 CSATDRGTDNSPLHF TGCAGTGCTACTGACAGGGGGACAGATAATTCACCCCTCCACTTT
few TRBJ2-1 - TRBV11-2 CASSPWTGGELAGTEQFF TGTGCCAGCAGCCCCTGGACAGGGGGCGAACTAGCGGGGACTGAGCAGTTCTTC
many TRBJ2-3 - TRBV18 CASSPLDTQYF TGTGCCAGCTCACCCCTGGATACGCAGTATTTT